The 31 T cell receptor beta chains listed next were all sequenced from one sample in a study of shared clonotypes between healthy human individuals. Using immunoSEQ multiplex PCR, the repertoire was profiled, and TCRdb retains in-frame clones only, with some absent. Among about 2.4 million clones listed, over 85% were seen once. The sequenced sample was naive CD4+ T cells from PBMCs. This sample's subset: CD45RA+ positively selected. The origin of the receptors is a man between 18 and 29 years old in good health. Some clones in this sample may be carry-over from other donors' samples.

The chain joins TRBV7-3 to TRBJ2-1, with D unresolved. Germline assignment: CDR1 SGHTA and CDR2 FQGTGA. Trimming pared 2 bases from V and 6 bases from J, leaving 11 bases between. The CDR3 loop spans 14 amino acids. The CDR3 DNA sequence: TGTGCCAGCAGCTTATCGGCTGTGTTCAATGAGCAGTTCTTC. Translating gives CASSLSAVFNEQFF.

Concerning this clone: The junction differs from germline at one of its ends, possibly a read error. V and J are TRBV6-6 and TRBJ2-7; tentative D call: TRBD2 (5 bases). Germline values: CDR1 MNHNY, CDR2 SVGAGI (reference sequence). The CDR3 spans 15 residues. This CDR3 is CASRGGGSSSNEQYF. In DNA, the CDR3 is TGTGCCAGCCGCGGCGGCGGGTCCTCCTCCAACGAGCAGTACTTC.

This chain joins TRBV9 and TRBJ2-3; 9 positions match TRBD2. V lost 0 bases and J lost 2; bases outside the gene matches: 7. This CDR3 region has 17 residues. Germline-derived CDR1 and CDR2 are SGDLS and YYNGEE. The CDR3 loop is CASSVGVAGVTTDTQYF. DNA for the CDR3: TGTGCCAGCAGCGTAGGGGTAGCGGGGGTAACCACAGATACGCAGTATTTT.

As concerns this clone: The same CDR3 also results from other DNA sequences found in this sample. This chain uses TRBV5-4 with TRBJ1-1, with no clear D. V gave up 8 bases and J gave up 0 bases, with 11 bases separating them. The CDR3 is made up of 13 amino acids. Germline loops: CDR1 SGHNT, CDR2 YYREEE (reference sequence). Written as DNA, the CDR3 is TGTGCCAGTAGCCAACAGTTGAACACTGAAGCTTTCTTT. Translation gives CASSQQLNTEAFF. The variable domain in full, completed from reference TRBV5-4 and TRBJ1-1, reads ETGVTQSPTHLIKTRGQQVTLRCSSQSGHNTVSWYQQALGQGPQFIFQYYREEENGRGNFPPRFSGLQFPNYSSELNVNALELDDSALYLCASSQQLNTEAFFGQGTRLTVV.

This clone was detected only a few times. This chain joins TRBV19 and TRBJ2-7, with a weak D call TRBD1 (5 bases). The CDR3 is 16 amino acids. Per the germline V gene, CDR1 is LNHDA and CDR2 is SQIVND (reference sequence). Trimming pared 2 bases from V and 0 bases from J, leaving 14 bases between. The CDR3, as DNA: TGTGCCAGTAGTATAAGGGGTTCGATGAGCTCCTACGAGCAGTACTTC. Protein sequence: CASSIRGSMSSYEQYF.

This rearrangement joins TRBV19 to TRBJ2-7; D is possibly TRBD2 (5 bases). The germline V and J ends were trimmed by 5 bases and 2 bases, with 16 bases remaining between them. This CDR3 spans 15 amino acids. Germline loops: CDR1 LNHDA, CDR2 SQIVND (reference sequence). CDR3 sequence: CASSVGGLVAYEQYF. The CDR3 DNA reads as TGTGCCAGTAGTGTAGGCGGGTTGGTTGCCTACGAGCAGTACTTC. The complete variable domain, with remaining parts taken from reference TRBV19 and TRBJ2-7, reads DGGITQSPKYLFRKEGQNVTLSCEQNLNHDAMYWYRQDPGQGLRLIYYSQIVNDFQKGDIAEGYSVSREKKESFPLTVTSAQKNPTAFYLCASSVGGLVAYEQYFGPGTRLTVT.

The chain has TRBV5-1 and TRBJ2-2, with D possibly TRBD1 on 5 matching bases. The germline gives CDR1 SGHRS, CDR2 YFSETQ. The CDR3 extends over 13 amino acids. The V end lost 3 bases, the J end lost 5 bases, and 8 bases lay between the germline ends. In DNA, the CDR3 is TGCGCCAGCAGCTGGGGCCCGACCGGGGAGCTGTTTTTT. As protein: CASSWGPTGELFF.

The V gene is TRBV7-6, the J gene TRBJ2-7; 8 nucleotides align to TRBD1. The CDR3 totals 16 residues. From germline, CDR1 is SGHVS and CDR2 FNYEAQ. Losses at the gene ends were 5 bases for V and 2 bases for J; bases not matched to a gene: 11. CDR3 coding DNA: TGTGCCAGCAGCACCCTTACGGGACAGGCAACCTACGAGCAGTACTTC. It specifies CASSTLTGQATYEQYF.

The V call is TRBV5-1, the J call TRBJ1-1; D remains unclear. Germline V lookup: CDR1 SGHRS, CDR2 YFSETQ. V dropped 1 base and J dropped 1 base, with 14 bases sitting between them. This CDR3 is built from 16 residues. The CDR3: CASSLLVASSNTEAFF. CDR3 coding DNA: TGCGCCAGCAGCTTGCTAGTCGCTAGTTCGAACACTGAAGCTTTCTTT. The whole variable domain, filled in from reference TRBV5-1 and TRBJ1-1, reads KAGVTQTPRYLIKTRGQQVTLSCSPISGHRSVSWYQQTPGQGLQFLFEYFSETQRNKGNFPGRFSGRQFSNSRSEMNVSTLELGDSALYLCASSLLVASSNTEAFFGQGTRLTVV.

This chain uses TRBV21-1 with TRBJ1-1; the table assigns TRBD1, which was not confirmed against the DNA. TRBV21-1 is an annotated pseudogene. The CDR3 covers 13 residues. CDR3 sequence: CASSNVQGPEAFF. The CDR3, as DNA: TGTGCCAGCAGCAATGTTCAGGGCCCTGAAGCTTTCTTT.

The chain recombines TRBV6-5 with TRBJ2-2; D gene ambiguous. V dropped 1 base and J dropped 5 bases, with 2 bases sitting between them. The CDR3 totals 12 residues. Germline-derived CDR1 and CDR2 are MNHEY and SVGAGI. This chain's CDR3 is CASSYLTGELFF. In DNA form, the CDR3 reads TGTGCCAGCAGTTACTTGACCGGGGAGCTGTTTTTT.

V gene TRBV7-6 combines with J gene TRBJ2-1; TRBD2 aligns across 7 bases. Trimming removed 5 bases from V and 9 bases from J; junction bases left unmatched: 1. Germline-derived CDR1 and CDR2 are SGHVS and FNYEAQ. CDR3 length: 11 amino acids. The CDR3 is CASSRGGEQFF. The CDR3 nucleotides read TGTGCCAGCAGCCGCGGGGGTGAGCAGTTCTTC.

As regards this clone: The sample carries other DNA sequences with the same CDR3. The chain is built from TRBV6-5 and TRBJ1-3, with unresolved D. The germline CDR1 and CDR2 sequences are MNHEY and SVGAGI. The CDR3 is 15 residues long. Trimming took 0 bases from V and 0 from J, leaving 6 bases between them. CDR3 in amino acids: CASSYSPASGNTIYF. CDR3 DNA sequence: TGTGCCAGCAGTTACTCGCCAGCCTCTGGAAACACCATATATTTT.

The V call is TRBV18, the J call TRBJ2-3; 7 bases match TRBD1. The V and J ends lost 0 bases and 5 bases, in that order; junction bases with no gene match: 11. CDR1 and CDR2 (germline): KGHSH, LQKENI. CDR3 length: 17 residues. Written as DNA, the CDR3 is TGTGCCAGCTCACCACCGTCGGGGACAGAGGCTGGAGATACGCAGTATTTT. Translating it yields CASSPPSGTEAGDTQYF.

The gene calls are TRBV11-2 and TRBJ2-1; perhaps TRBD1 as D (5 bases). This CDR3 spans 15 amino acids. Trimming shortened V by 3 bases and J by 6 bases, and 15 bases separated the two germline ends. CDR1 SGHAT and CDR2 FQNNGV come from the germline V gene. The CDR3 reads CASSFSAGLGNEQFF. Written as DNA, the CDR3 is TGTGCCAGCAGCTTCTCGGCAGGGCTGGGCAATGAGCAGTTCTTC.

On this clone: The same CDR3 arises from other DNA sequences in this sample as well. V usage is TRBV19 and J usage is TRBJ2-7; D possibly corresponds to TRBD1 (5 bases). CDR1 LNHDA and CDR2 SQIVND come from the germline V gene (reference sequence). The CDR3 covers 14 residues. V dropped 1 base and J dropped 0 bases, with 7 bases sitting between them. Here the CDR3 reads CASSIGRASYEQYF. The CDR3, as DNA: TGTGCCAGTAGTATAGGCAGGGCCTCCTACGAGCAGTACTTC.

This rearrangement joins TRBV4-2 to TRBJ2-1, with D possibly being TRBD1 (6 bases). The CDR3 runs 15 residues. V gave up 4 bases and J gave up 4 bases, with 14 bases separating them. CDR1 and CDR2 from the germline V gene are LGHNA and YNFKEQ. CDR3 sequence: CASSRSGGQYNEQFF. The CDR3, as DNA: TGTGCCAGCAGCCGCAGTGGCGGACAGTACAATGAGCAGTTCTTC.

The chain carries TRBV7-6 and TRBJ2-2; tentatively, D is TRBD2 (5 bases). Germline CDR1 is SGHVS and CDR2 is FNYEAQ. This CDR3 spans 13 amino acids. V was shortened by 6 bases and J by 5 bases, with 10 bases between the two germline ends. This chain's CDR3 is CASSSRGTGELFF. In DNA form, the CDR3 reads TGTGCCAGCAGTAGTCGGGGTACCGGGGAGCTGTTTTTT.

The chain is built from TRBV10-3 and TRBJ2-5; D is ambiguous. CDR1 is ENHRY and CDR2 is SYGVKD in the germline V gene. V was pared by 3 bases and J by 0 bases, with 5 bases between. CDR3 length equals 13 residues. This CDR3 is CAISDQYQETQYF. The CDR3, as DNA: TGTGCCATCAGTGACCAGTACCAAGAGACCCAGTACTTC.

As for this clone: Other DNA sequences from this sample encode an identical CDR3 as well. The V and J genes are TRBV29-1 and TRBJ2-7; D gene ambiguous. Trimming cost V 4 bases and J 3 bases, with 4 bases left between them. CDR3 length: 10 amino acids. CDR1 and CDR2 from the germline V gene are SQVTM and ANQGSEA. The CDR3 is CSVGSYEQYF. The DNA for the CDR3 is TGCAGCGTTGGCAGCTACGAGCAGTACTTC.

This chain connects TRBV18 to TRBJ2-7, with TRBD1 as a possible D gene (6 bases). This CDR3 spans 15 amino acids. Trimming left V 6 bases short and J 2 bases short, with 17 bases between. The germline CDR1 and CDR2 sequences are KGHSH and LQKENI. Here the CDR3 reads CASSQGQGPPYEQYF. The CDR3 DNA follows: TGTGCCAGCTCCCAGGGTCAGGGGCCCCCCTACGAGCAGTACTTC.

J is TRBJ2-1 and V is TRBV9, with 10 nucleotides matching TRBD2. The germline V gene encodes CDR1 SGDLS and CDR2 YYNGEE. Unmatched junction bases numbered 10, after V lost 3 bases and J lost 7 bases. The CDR3 covers 16 residues. CDR3 coding DNA: TGTGCCAGCAGCGCGGCGGGGAGCGGGAGGGCTAATGAGCAGTTCTTC. It encodes CASSAAGSGRANEQFF. Combining the CDR3 with reference TRBV9 and TRBJ2-1 gives the whole variable domain DSGVTQTPKHLITATGQRVTLRCSPRSGDLSVYWYQQSLDQGLQFLIQYYNGEERAKGNILERFSAQQFPDLHSELNLSSLELGDSALYFCASSAAGSGRANEQFFGPGTRLTVL.

This clone was recorded once. This sequence joins TRBV4-1 and TRBJ2-5, with D unclear. The CDR3 is 14 amino acids. The V end was cut by 1 base, the J end by 5 bases, with 11 bases between. Germline V gene data show CDR1 as MGHRA and CDR2 as YSYEKL. The CDR3 coding sequence is TGCGCCAGCAGCCAAGTTGGCCAGTTGGAGACCCAGTACTTC. Translation: CASSQVGQLETQYF.

V gene TRBV4-2 combines with J gene TRBJ1-6; D is undetermined. The CDR3 length is 15 residues. The germline CDR1 and CDR2 sequences are LGHNA and YNFKEQ. Between the trimmed V and J ends, which lost 0 bases and 10 bases, there was a span of 13 bases. The DNA for the CDR3 is TGTGCCAGCAGCCAAGAAGAACTCCGGGGATCACCCCTCCACTTT. This encodes CASSQEELRGSPLHF.

The V and J genes are TRBV5-6 and TRBJ2-7; 10 nucleotides agree with TRBD1. The CDR3 has 15 amino acids. V shed 5 bases, J shed 3 bases, and the junction held 8 bases outside the gene matches. Looked up from germline, CDR1 is SGHDT and CDR2 is YYEEEE. The CDR3 sequence is CASSSQGDRGYEQYF. CDR3 nucleotides: TGTGCCAGCAGTTCTCAGGGGGACAGGGGCTACGAGCAGTACTTC.

The chain is built from TRBV19 and TRBJ2-5, with D perhaps given as TRBD1 or TRBD2 (5 bases each). Germline V gene data show CDR1 as LNHDA and CDR2 as SQIVND (reference sequence). The CDR3 sequence is 13 residues long. The V and J ends lost 6 bases and 5 bases respectively, with 13 bases between them. DNA of the CDR3: TGTGCCAGTAGGAAGGTGTGGGGGGAGACCCAGTACTTC. It yields the protein CASRKVWGETQYF. Using reference TRBV19 and TRBJ2-5 for the parts outside the CDR3, the full variable domain is DGGITQSPKYLFRKEGQNVTLSCEQNLNHDAMYWYRQDPGQGLRLIYYSQIVNDFQKGDIAEGYSVSREKKESFPLTVTSAQKNPTAFYLCASRKVWGETQYFGPGTRLLVL.

The chain joins TRBV5-1 to TRBJ2-7, with 13 bases identical to TRBD2. The junction had 5 bases not matched to a gene; V was cut back by 2 bases and J by 0 bases. CDR1 and CDR2 from the germline V gene are SGHRS and YFSETQ. The CDR3 is 17 residues long. CDR3 DNA sequence: TGCGCCAGCAGCTTCGGACTAGCGGGAGACCTCTCCTACGAGCAGTACTTC. Protein sequence: CASSFGLAGDLSYEQYF.

V is TRBV5-4 and J is TRBJ2-1, with D uncertain. Looked up from germline, CDR1 is SGHNT and CDR2 is YYREEE (reference sequence). The CDR3 extends over 16 amino acids. Trimming shortened V by 1 base and J by 0 bases, and 11 bases separated the two germline ends. DNA of the CDR3: TGTGCCAGCAGCTTGTCCGGCGCGAGCTCCTACAATGAGCAGTTCTTC. It is translated as CASSLSGASSYNEQFF.

V usage is TRBV25-1 and J usage is TRBJ2-2; maybe TRBD1 (5 bases). Trimming shortened V by 6 bases and J by 1 base, and 12 bases separated the two germline ends. The CDR3 contains 15 residues. Germline CDR1 reads MGHDK; CDR2 reads SYGVNS. For the CDR3, the DNA is TGTGCCAGCAGCTTGGGGCCCAGGAACACCGGGGAGCTGTTTTTT. Encoded protein: CASSLGPRNTGELFF.

As to this clone: At one end, the junction sequence differs from germline, possibly due to a read error. The V and J genes are TRBV11-2 and TRBJ2-7, with TRBD1 identical over 8 bases. Germline-derived CDR1 and CDR2 are SGHAT and FQNNGV. The CDR3 covers 15 residues. CDR3 in DNA: TGTGCCAGCAGGTTAGACAGGGGATCGTCCTACGAGCAGTACTTC. This encodes CASRLDRGSSYEQYF. Drawing the rest from reference TRBV11-2 and TRBJ2-7, the complete variable domain is EAGVAQSPRYKIIEKRQSVAFWCNPISGHATLYWYQQILGQGPKLLIQFQNNGVVDDSQLPKDRFSAERLKGVDSTLKIQPAKLEDSAVYLCASRLDRGSSYEQYFGPGTRLTVT.

This rearrangement joins TRBV18 to TRBJ2-7; the match to TRBD1 covers 9 bases. The germline CDR1 and CDR2 sequences are KGHSH and LQKENI. The CDR3 is 15 amino acids. V lost 5 bases and J lost 4; bases outside the gene matches: 9. The CDR3 DNA sequence: TGTGCCAGCTCAGTAACCGGGACAGGGCCTTACGAGCAGTACTTC. Translated, it gives CASSVTGTGPYEQYF.